The next 10 T cell receptor beta chains were all read from a single sample in a study of T cell responses to AZD1222 COVID-19 vaccine. Libraries were prepared by immunoSEQ multiplex PCR; TCRdb keeps only in-frame clonotypes and omits some of them. The repertoire holds about 130,000 clones, with roughly nine tenths as singletons. Material: peripheral blood, obtained on day 0 of AZD1222 vaccination. These receptors were obtained from an adult in good health.

The table lists this clone with a count of one. The chain has TRBV28 and TRBJ1-5; D is ambiguous. The V gene's germline CDR1 is MDHEN and CDR2 SYDVKM. This CDR3 has 12 residues. V was cut by 1 base and J by 4 bases, with 2 bases left in between. CDR3: CASSLLNQPQHF. DNA for the CDR3: TGTGCCAGCAGTTTATTAAATCAGCCCCAGCATTTT.

The V gene is TRBV11-2, the J gene TRBJ2-6, with D tentatively TRBD1 (6 bases). Per the germline V gene, CDR1 is SGHAT and CDR2 is FQNNGV. CDR3 length: 19 amino acids. The V gene lost 1 base and the J gene lost 0 bases, with 16 bases spanning the gap. The chain's CDR3 is CASSLGFGGLVSGANVLTF. The DNA of the CDR3 is TGTGCCAGCAGCTTAGGGTTTGGGGGCTTGGTCTCTGGGGCCAACGTCCTGACTTTC.

The rearrangement links TRBV5-1 to TRBJ2-1, with D perhaps matching TRBD1 (5 bases). V lost 0 bases to trimming and J lost 7 bases, with 17 bases between them. The CDR3 covers 16 residues. Germline lookup yields CDR1 SGHRS and CDR2 YFSETQ. The CDR3 loop reads CASSLAVQVRVNEQFF. In DNA form, the CDR3 reads TGCGCCAGCAGCTTGGCTGTCCAGGTCAGGGTAAATGAGCAGTTCTTC.

The chain couples TRBV5-6 to TRBJ2-7; D is undetermined. Germline assignment: CDR1 SGHDT and CDR2 YYEEEE. The CDR3 is 11 residues long. The V gene lost 3 bases and the J gene lost 7 bases, with 8 bases spanning the gap. Here the CDR3 DNA reads TGTGCCAGCAGCTCGCGGCGAGAGCAGTACTTC. Its translation: CASSSRREQYF.

The V gene is TRBV13, the J gene TRBJ1-4; D is unresolved. Germline values: CDR1 PRHDT, CDR2 FYEKMQ (reference sequence). Deletions cut 6 bases from V and 8 bases from J, with 10 bases between. This CDR3 contains 12 residues. The CDR3 DNA follows: TGTGCCAGCAGACGGGGTTTCGAAAAACTGTTTTTT. Protein product: CASRRGFEKLFF.

In this sample, this clone turned up once. The rearrangement links TRBV10-3 to TRBJ1-1; TRBD1 might be the D (5 bases). The CDR3 consists of 15 residues. V lost 2 bases and J lost 5, with 15 bases in between. CDR1 is ENHRY, CDR2 SYGVKD, per germline. CDR3 DNA sequence: TGTGCCATCAGTGAGCCGGTCGGGACTCGGACTGAAGCTTTCTTT. This translates into CAISEPVGTRTEAFF.

The chain couples TRBV7-9 to TRBJ2-1, with D hard to call. V lost 5 bases and J lost 2, with 7 bases in between. The germline V gene encodes CDR1 SEHNR and CDR2 FQNEAQ (reference sequence). This CDR3 has 13 residues. The CDR3 nucleotides read TGTGCCAGCAGCCCCCGGGCCTACAATGAGCAGTTCTTC. Its protein is CASSPRAYNEQFF.

This clone was detected only once. The CDR3 spells CASSRGQGNTEAFF. CDR3 bases: TGCGCCAGCAGCAGGGGACAGGGGAACACTGAAGCTTTCTTT. The V gene is TRBV5-1, the J gene TRBJ1-1, with 9 bases identical to TRBD1. The CDR3 consists of 14 residues. Germline values: CDR1 SGHRS, CDR2 YFSETQ. V was pared by 4 bases and J by 1 base, with 2 bases of the junction left unmatched.

A note on this clone: The sample carries other DNA sequences with the same CDR3. The rearrangement uses TRBV18 and TRBJ1-2; D gene uncertain. There are 13 residues in the CDR3. Trimming took off 1 base at V and 6 bases at J, with 9 bases between the two ends. Germline V gene data show CDR1 as KGHSH and CDR2 as LQKENI. In DNA form, the CDR3 reads TGTGCCAGCTCACCACTCGTCGGTGATGGCTACACCTTC. Amino acid sequence: CASSPLVGDGYTF.

This rearrangement joins TRBV28 to TRBJ2-5; 10 bases align to TRBD2. The CDR3 contains 16 residues. CDR1 MDHEN and CDR2 SYDVKM come from the germline V gene. Losses at the gene ends were 4 bases for V and 1 base for J; bases not matched to a gene: 6. The CDR3 DNA is TGTGCCAGCAGTTCAGGGGGACTAGCGTTCCAAGAGACCCAGTACTTC. Amino acid sequence: CASSSGGLAFQETQYF.